This TCR beta chain was identified during a study of blood T cell repertoires in COVID-19. Study at large: Samples of COVID-19 (acute and convalescent) were obtained from the United States, Italy and Spain. PBMCs, B-cell-depleted T cells, or T cells provided the cDNA or gDNA that made up the material.

J lost 0 bases, V lost 2 bases, and 5 bases had no gene match. The V gene's germline CDR1 is LGHDT and CDR2 YNNKEL (reference sequence). The CDR3 has 16 amino acids. Per the authors' pipeline: Amplification with reference gene primers provided the estimates of nucleated cell counts. The table came from immunoSEQ multiplex PCR; TCRdb's copy has only in-frame clones and leaves some out. The DNA gave D and trimming, while V, J and clone size come from that table. Counted here are about 150,000 clones, about 79% occurring once; the ten biggest clones make up about 29%. This clonotype was sampled from an older woman with acute or convalescent COVID-19. Sequenced material: peripheral blood. This sequence joins TRBV3-1 (or the pseudogene TRBV3-2) and TRBJ1-2; 8 positions match TRBD1. The CDR3 region is CASSQRGTGANYGYTF. Here the CDR3 DNA reads TGTGCCAGCAGCCAAAGGGGGACAGGTGCTAACTATGGCTACACCTTC.